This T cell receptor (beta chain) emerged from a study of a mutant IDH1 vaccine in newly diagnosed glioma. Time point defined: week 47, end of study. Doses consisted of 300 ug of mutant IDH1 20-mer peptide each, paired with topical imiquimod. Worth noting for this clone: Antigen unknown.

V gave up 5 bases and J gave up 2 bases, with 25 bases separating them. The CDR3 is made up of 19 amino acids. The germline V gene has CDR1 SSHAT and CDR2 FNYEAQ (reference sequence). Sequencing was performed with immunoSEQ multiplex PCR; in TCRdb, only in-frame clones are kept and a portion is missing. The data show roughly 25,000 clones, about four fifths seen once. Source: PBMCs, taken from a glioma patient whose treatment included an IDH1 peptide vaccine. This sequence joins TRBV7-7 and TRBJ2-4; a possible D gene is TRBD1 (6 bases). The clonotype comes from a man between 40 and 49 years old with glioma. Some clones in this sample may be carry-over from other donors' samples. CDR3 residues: CASSATAHGMGTPKNIQYF. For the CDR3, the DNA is TGTGCCAGCAGCGCCACCGCACACGGTATGGGGACACCCAAAAACATTCAGTACTTC.